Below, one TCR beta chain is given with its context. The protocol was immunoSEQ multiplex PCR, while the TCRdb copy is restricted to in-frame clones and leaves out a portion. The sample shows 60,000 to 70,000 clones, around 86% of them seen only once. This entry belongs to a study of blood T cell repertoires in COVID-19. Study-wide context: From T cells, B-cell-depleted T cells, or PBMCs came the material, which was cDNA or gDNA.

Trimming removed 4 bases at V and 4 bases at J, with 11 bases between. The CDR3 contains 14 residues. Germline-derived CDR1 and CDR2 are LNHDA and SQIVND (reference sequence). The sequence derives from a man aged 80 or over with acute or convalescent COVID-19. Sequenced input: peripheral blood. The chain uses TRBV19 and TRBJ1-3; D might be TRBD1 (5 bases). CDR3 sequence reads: CASSSRTQGNTIYF. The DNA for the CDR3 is TGTGCCAGTAGTAGCAGGACACAAGGAAACACCATATATTTT.